These T cell receptor beta chains were read from a single sample in a study of control samples from healthy donors and cancer patients. Produced via immunoSEQ multiplex PCR; TCRdb's table is partial and in-frame only. Found here are 150,000 to 200,000 clones, approximately 90% of them singletons; the top ten hold roughly 1.5%. Specimen: blood. The receptors come from a man younger than 45 in good health. CDR3s include the opening cysteine and the closing phenylalanine or tryptophan. A D gene is named only where the DNA matches it firmly. The size of a clone is reported for some rows only, either as once, few or many, or as a class for expanded clones.

V,D,J,size,length,CDR3,DNA
TRBV7-6,TRBD2,TRBJ2-1,NA,16,CASSPRQGLAYNEQFF,TGTGCCAGCAGCCCGCGACAGGGACTAGCATACAATGAGCAGTTCTTC
TRBV24-1,TRBD2,TRBJ2-3,NA,16,CATSDPQREGADTQYF,TGTGCCACCAGTGATCCCCAGCGGGAGGGCGCAGATACGCAGTATTTT
TRBV6-6,TRBD1,TRBJ1-3,NA,14,CASSRQGRTDTIYF,TGTGCCAGCAGTCGACAGGGCCGAACGGACACCATATATTTT
TRBV2,TRBD2,TRBJ2-5,NA,13,CASPSGREETQYF,TGTGCCAGCCCTAGCGGGAGGGAAGAGACCCAGTACTTC
TRBV27,TRBD2,TRBJ2-2,NA,16,CASSATRGGNTGELFF,TGTGCCAGCAGTGCGACTCGGGGGGGGAACACCGGGGAGCTGTTTTTT
TRBV18,TRBD1,TRBJ2-7,NA,15,CASSPRQGASYEQYF,TGTGCCAGCTCACCGCGGCAGGGGGCCTCCTACGAGCAGTACTTC
TRBV5-1,TRBD1,TRBJ2-7,once,15,CASSLVDRGTYEQYF,TGCGCCAGCAGCTTGGTTGACAGGGGTACCTACGAGCAGTACTTC
TRBV5-4,TRBD2,TRBJ2-3,NA,13,CASSPQGGDTQYF,TGTGCCAGCAGCCCCCAGGGAGGGGATACGCAGTATTTT
TRBV27,TRBD1,TRBJ2-7,NA,16,CASSHTQGEISYEQYF,TGTGCCAGCAGTCACACGCAGGGGGAAATTTCCTACGAGCAGTACTTC
TRBV7-9,NA,TRBJ1-4,NA,17,CASSTGTSGGMLEKLFF,TGTGCCAGCAGCACCGGGACAAGTGGGGGGATGCTTGAAAAACTGTTTTTT
TRBV28,NA,TRBJ1-3,NA,12,CAILSSGNTIYF,TGTGCCATTCTAAGCTCTGGAAACACCATATATTTT
TRBV5-1,NA,TRBJ1-4,NA,13,CASSSGAPGKLFF,TGCGCCAGCAGCTCCGGCGCTCCTGGAAAACTGTTTTTT
TRBV5-1,NA,TRBJ2-2,few,15,CASSFFGLGSGELFF,TGCGCCAGCAGCTTCTTCGGTCTGGGGTCCGGGGAGCTGTTTTTT
TRBV19,NA,TRBJ1-5,NA,17,CASSMDPTGLSNQPQHF,TGTGCCAGTAGTATGGATCCGACAGGCTTAAGCAATCAGCCCCAGCATTTT
TRBV7-6,TRBD2,TRBJ2-1,NA,18,CASSLTPPGRISYNEQFF,TGTGCCAGCAGCTTAACCCCCCCCGGGAGGATCTCCTACAATGAGCAGTTCTTC
TRBV5-6,NA,TRBJ1-1,NA,14,CASSLGGSGTEAFF,TGTGCCAGCAGCTTGGGGGGAAGCGGCACTGAAGCTTTCTTT
TRBV6-6,NA,TRBJ2-1,NA,15,CASSYSRDRYNEQFF,TGTGCCAGCAGTTACTCCCGGGACCGATACAATGAGCAGTTCTTC
TRBV11-2,NA,TRBJ1-2,once,15,CASSLDFTGAGGYTF,TGTGCCAGCAGCTTAGATTTCACCGGGGCGGGTGGCTACACCTTC
TRBV5-1,TRBD1,TRBJ2-3,once,14,CASSIGQGFDTQYF,TGCGCCAGCAGCATAGGACAGGGTTTCGATACGCAGTATTTT
TRBV20-1,TRBD1,TRBJ1-5,NA,14,CSASSRQGEQPQHF,TGCAGTGCTAGTTCTCGACAGGGCGAACAGCCCCAGCATTTT
TRBV2,NA,TRBJ1-5,NA,14,CASSDVYSNQPQHF,TGTGCCAGCAGTGACGTCTATAGCAATCAGCCCCAGCATTTT
TRBV27,TRBD2,TRBJ2-2,NA,16,CASSFFLAGEFGELFF,TGTGCCAGCAGTTTCTTTCTAGCGGGAGAATTCGGGGAGCTGTTTTTT
TRBV9,TRBD1,TRBJ1-2,NA,12,CASSTTGVGYTF,TGTGCCAGCAGCACAACAGGGGTGGGCTACACCTTC
TRBV2,NA,TRBJ1-1,NA,13,CASSQAMNTEAFF,TGTGCCAGTTCGCAGGCTATGAACACTGAAGCTTTCTTT
TRBV6-5,NA,TRBJ1-5,few,14,CASSQTGAHQPQHF,TGTGCCAGCAGTCAGACAGGTGCCCATCAGCCCCAGCATTTT
TRBV3-1/TRBV3-2,TRBD2,TRBJ2-1,NA,17,CASSQATSGRAVGEQFF,TGTGCCAGCAGCCAAGCGACTAGCGGGAGAGCTGTGGGTGAGCAGTTCTTC
TRBV5-6,NA,TRBJ1-3,NA,15,CASSLVDRNKNTIYF,TGTGCCAGCAGCTTGGTGGACCGAAATAAAAACACCATATATTTT
TRBV3-1/TRBV3-2,NA,TRBJ2-6,once,14,CASSRLTGANVLTF,TGTGCCAGCAGCCGACTGACTGGGGCCAACGTCCTGACTTTC
TRBV15,TRBD1,TRBJ1-2,NA,12,CATGGQGYGYTF,TGTGCCACCGGGGGACAGGGTTATGGCTACACCTTC
TRBV6-6,TRBD2,TRBJ2-2,NA,18,CASSHHQGLAGEGGELFF,TGTGCCAGCAGTCACCACCAAGGACTAGCGGGGGAGGGCGGGGAGCTGTTTTTT
TRBV7-6,NA,TRBJ1-1,NA,13,CASSLSGKTEAFF,TGTGCCAGCAGCCTCTCTGGTAAAACTGAAGCTTTCTTT
TRBV11-2,TRBD1,TRBJ2-7,NA,16,CASSPYGRQGAYEQYF,TGTGCCAGCAGCCCCTATGGTAGACAGGGGGCCTACGAGCAGTACTTC
TRBV6-5,NA,TRBJ1-3,NA,16,CASSYSDRTSGNTIYF,TGTGCCAGCAGTTACAGTGACAGAACCTCTGGAAACACCATATATTTT
TRBV5-1,NA,TRBJ1-1,NA,15,CASHNPRATNTEAFF,TGCGCCAGCCACAACCCACGGGCTACAAACACTGAAGCTTTCTTT
TRBV12-3/TRBV12-4,NA,TRBJ2-2,NA,13,CASSGGPTGELFF,TGTGCCAGCAGCGGGGGGCCCACCGGGGAGCTGTTTTTT
TRBV7-6,NA,TRBJ1-1,NA,17,CASTNPTTRVQNTEAFF,TGTGCCAGCACCAACCCAACCACCAGGGTGCAGAACACTGAAGCTTTCTTT
TRBV3-1/TRBV3-2,NA,TRBJ1-5,NA,15,CASSQGGGPVQPQHF,TGTGCCAGCAGCCAAGGGGGGGGGCCCGTTCAGCCCCAGCATTTT
TRBV19,TRBD1,TRBJ2-7,once,15,CASSMGTGETYEQYF,TGTGCCAGTAGTATGGGGACAGGGGAAACCTACGAGCAGTACTTC
TRBV2,NA,TRBJ2-7,once,15,CASRFFPTSTYEQYF,TGTGCCAGCAGATTTTTTCCCACATCGACCTACGAGCAGTACTTC
TRBV28,TRBD2,TRBJ2-3,NA,14,CASQLAGGPDTQYF,TGTGCCAGTCAACTAGCGGGAGGGCCAGATACGCAGTATTTT
TRBV16,TRBD1,TRBJ1-2,NA,15,CASSQGVEGAGGYTF,TGTGCCAGCAGCCAAGGAGTGGAGGGGGCGGGTGGCTACACCTTC